This T cell receptor beta chain was documented in a study of cytomegalovirus exposure and HLA in healthy donors. About the study: Early on, a data release was issued that held roughly 80 million unique TCRs from HLA-typed donors.

60 Vbeta and 13 Jbeta primers were used in PCR. This table comes from immunoSEQ multiplex PCR, and its TCRdb copy is limited to in-frame clones, with some not included. The table lists more than 95,000 clones, approximately 70% of them singletons, with around 3.5% in the top ten. Details on this clone: Its antigen is unidentified.

Donors showed nominal health when sampled, although they likely had unrecorded immune exposures. This CDR3 is 13 amino acids long. Germline V lookup: CDR1 SGHDN, CDR2 FVKESK. Trimming shortened V by 6 bases and J by 2 bases, and 11 bases separated the two germline ends. Study-wide results and limits: A later analysis reportedly found fewer N-insertions in an Asian-associated ancestry cluster than the approximately 670-donor mean.

The receptor's source is a woman in her fifties or sixties in good health and CMV-seronegative. Input material: PBMCs. This rearrangement joins TRBV14 to TRBJ2-7, with D possibly being TRBD2 (5 bases). In DNA, the CDR3 is TGTGCCAGCAGTGGGAGTTTTCCCTACGAGCAGTACTTC. Protein product: CASSGSFPYEQYF.